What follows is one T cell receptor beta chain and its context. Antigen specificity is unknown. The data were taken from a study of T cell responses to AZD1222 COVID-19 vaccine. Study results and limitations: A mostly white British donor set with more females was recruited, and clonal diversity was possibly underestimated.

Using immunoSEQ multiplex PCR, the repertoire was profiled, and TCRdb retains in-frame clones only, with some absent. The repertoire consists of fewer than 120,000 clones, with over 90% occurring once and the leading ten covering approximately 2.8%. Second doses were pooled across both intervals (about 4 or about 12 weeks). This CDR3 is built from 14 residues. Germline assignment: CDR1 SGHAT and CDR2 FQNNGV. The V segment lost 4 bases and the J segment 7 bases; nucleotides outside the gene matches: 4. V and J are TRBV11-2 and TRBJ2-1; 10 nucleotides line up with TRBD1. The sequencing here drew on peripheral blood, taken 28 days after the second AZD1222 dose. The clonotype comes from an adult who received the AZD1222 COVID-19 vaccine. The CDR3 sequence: CASSSGTGVNEQFF. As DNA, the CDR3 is TGTGCCAGCAGCTCCGGGACAGGGGTTAATGAGCAGTTCTTC.